These 22 T cell receptor beta chains share one sample of origin, sequenced in a study of cytomegalovirus exposure and HLA in healthy donors. Researchers ran the PCR with 60 Vbeta and 13 Jbeta primers. Libraries were prepared by immunoSEQ multiplex PCR; TCRdb keeps only in-frame clonotypes and omits some of them. The data contain roughly 190,000 clones, around 78% of them singletons. Sequencing was done on a sample of PBMCs. These TCRs come from a woman between 25 and 40 years old in good health and CMV-seropositive.

This clone was detected ten times or more. The rearrangement joins TRBV4-3 to TRBJ2-3, with D possibly being TRBD1 (6 bases). V gave up 0 bases and J gave up 3 bases, with 16 bases separating them. Germline loops: CDR1 LGHNA, CDR2 YSLEER. This CDR3 is built from 17 residues. The CDR3 coding sequence is TGCGCCAGCAGCCAAGACGTGACGGGACATAAGACAGATACGCAGTATTTT. Its protein product is CASSQDVTGHKTDTQYF.

V usage is TRBV12-5 and J usage is TRBJ2-1, with 12 bases matching TRBD1. CDR1 is LGHNT, CDR2 FRNRAP, per germline. This CDR3 contains 16 residues. V gave up 1 base and J gave up 9 bases; unmatched junction bases: 7. Here the CDR3 reads CASGLALGTGGSEQFF. DNA of the CDR3: TGTGCTAGTGGTTTGGCTCTTGGGACAGGGGGCAGTGAGCAGTTCTTC. The full variable domain, completed using reference TRBV12-5 and TRBJ2-1, is DARVTQTPRHKVTEMGQEVTMRCQPILGHNTVFWYRQTMMQGLELLAYFRNRAPLDDSGMPKDRFSAEMPDATLATLKIQPSEPRDSAVYFCASGLALGTGGSEQFFGPGTRLTVL.

The rearrangement links TRBV13 to TRBJ1-1, with unresolved D. V lost 5 bases, J lost 8 bases, and 12 bases lay in between. This CDR3 comprises 12 residues. Germline lookup yields CDR1 PRHDT and CDR2 FYEKMQ (reference sequence). The CDR3 spells CASSRGEREAFF. CDR3 nucleotides: TGTGCCAGCAGCCGGGGAGAAAGAGAAGCTTTCTTT.

The chain joins TRBV10-3 to TRBJ1-2; D ambiguous. CDR1 is ENHRY and CDR2 is SYGVKD in the germline V gene. V gave up 2 bases and J gave up 3 bases, with 7 bases separating them. This CDR3 spans 13 amino acids. This chain's CDR3 is CAISERGDYGYTF. The CDR3 DNA sequence: TGTGCCATCAGTGAGCGGGGAGACTATGGCTACACCTTC.

In this sample, this clone turned up once. The rearrangement links TRBV6-1 to TRBJ1-5; D may be TRBD1 (5 bases). CDR3 length: 14 residues. CDR1 is MNHNS and CDR2 is SASEGT in the germline V gene. V was clipped by 8 bases and J by 4 bases, with 15 bases between them. The CDR3 DNA sequence: TGTGCCAGCGGTTCGGTATCAGGGAATCAGCCCCAGCATTTT. Protein: CASGSVSGNQPQHF.

This clone was observed a few times. V usage is TRBV29-1 and J usage is TRBJ2-7, with a tentative D call TRBD1 (5 bases). CDR1 is SQVTM, CDR2 ANQGSEA, per germline. This CDR3 is 12 amino acids long. Trimming shortened V by 4 bases and J by 2 bases, and 9 bases separated the two germline ends. The CDR3 loop is CSVGWGPYEQYF. CDR3 nucleotide sequence: TGCAGCGTTGGTTGGGGCCCCTACGAGCAGTACTTC.

The rearrangement links TRBV11-1 to TRBJ2-3; a weak D match, TRBD2 (5 bases). This CDR3 comprises 16 residues. V lost 5 bases, J lost 8 bases, and 23 bases lay in between. CDR1 SGHAT and CDR2 FQDESV come from the germline V gene (reference sequence). The DNA for the CDR3 is TGTGCCAGCAGCCAAAGGCGGGTATGGGTGGGTGGTACGCAGTATTTT. Translated, it gives CASSQRRVWVGGTQYF.

The chain links TRBV5-6 to TRBJ1-6; 7 bases agree with TRBD1. The germline V gene has CDR1 SGHDT and CDR2 YYEEEE. The ends lost 2 bases at V and 9 bases at J; junction bases unmatched: 11. The CDR3 is 16 residues long. CDR3 in DNA: TGTGCCAGCAGCTTCCGGGGACCGACAGGGACTTCACCCCTCCACTTT. This encodes CASSFRGPTGTSPLHF. Together with reference TRBV5-6 and TRBJ1-6, the CDR3 gives the full variable domain: DAGVTQSPTHLIKTRGQQVTLRCSPKSGHDTVSWYQQALGQGPQFIFQYYEEEERQRGNFPDRFSGHQFPNYSSELNVNALLLGDSALYLCASSFRGPTGTSPLHFGNGTRLTVT.

This chain links TRBV14 with TRBJ1-5, with D hard to call. Trimming took 1 base from V and 0 from J, leaving 10 bases between them. The length of the CDR3 is 16 residues. Germline V gene data show CDR1 as SGHDN and CDR2 as FVKESK. The CDR3: CASSQVLRVSNQPQHF. CDR3 bases: TGTGCCAGCAGCCAAGTTTTGAGAGTTAGCAATCAGCCCCAGCATTTT.

For this clone: One junction end does not reproduce the germline sequence, and a read error may be involved. V gene TRBV7-7 combines with J gene TRBJ2-1; TRBD2 matches at 7 bases. Per the germline V gene, CDR1 is SSHAT and CDR2 is FNYEAQ (reference sequence). CDR3 length: 17 residues. The CDR3, as DNA: TGTGCTAGCAGCTTAAAGCCCCCCTGGGGGGGAGACAATGAGCAGTTCTTC. Its translation: CASSLKPPWGGDNEQFF.

Regarding this clone: The junction departs from germline at one end; a sequencing error may be responsible. The rearrangement uses TRBV19 and TRBJ2-7; 12 positions match TRBD2. The CDR3 is 14 amino acids. Germline-derived CDR1 and CDR2 are LNHDA and SQIVND (reference sequence). CDR3: CASSSTSGSYEQCF. The DNA of the CDR3 is TGTGCCAGTAGCTCGACTAGCGGGAGCTACGAGCAGTGCTTC.

The rearrangement joins TRBV7-9 to TRBJ2-1, with 14 nucleotides matching TRBD2. The V gene end was trimmed by 5 bases and the J gene end by 9 bases; junction bases not matched to a gene: 12. The CDR3 runs 17 residues. Germline CDR1 and CDR2: SEHNR and FQNEAQ (reference sequence). Here the CDR3 DNA reads TGTGCCAGCAGCGATAGAATACGGGGACTAGCGGGGGTTGAGCAGTTCTTC. As protein: CASSDRIRGLAGVEQFF.

As for this clone: One junction end disagrees with the germline gene, perhaps due to a read error. This rearrangement joins TRBV7-3 to TRBJ2-5, with 8 positions matching TRBD1. The CDR3 length is 15 residues. Germline V gives CDR1 SGHTA, CDR2 FQGTGA. The CDR3 region has the DNA TGTGCTAGCAGCCCAGACAGGGGAGGATGGGAGACCCAGTACTTC. It translates to CASSPDRGGWETQYF.

The sample holds a few counts of this clone. This chain links TRBV5-1 with TRBJ2-3, with 11 bases matching TRBD1. Per germline, CDR1 SGHRS and CDR2 YFSETQ. This CDR3 has 15 residues. The V and J ends lost 2 bases and 5 bases, in that order; junction bases with no gene match: 4. The CDR3 spells CASSFGTGGRDTQYF. The CDR3 nucleotides read TGCGCCAGCAGCTTCGGGACAGGGGGACGAGATACGCAGTATTTT.

The chain joins TRBV7-9 to TRBJ1-4; TRBD1 aligns across 7 bases. CDR1 and CDR2 from the germline V gene are SEHNR and FQNEAQ (reference sequence). The CDR3 is 14 residues long. Trimming removed 2 bases from V and 8 bases from J; junction bases left unmatched: 5. The CDR3 sequence: CASSLLGGREKLFF. The CDR3 coding sequence is TGTGCCAGCAGCTTACTAGGGGGCAGGGAAAAACTGTTTTTT.

The chain combines TRBV12-2 with TRBJ1-5; the table names TRBD1, a call not compared with the DNA. TRBV12-2 is an annotated pseudogene. This CDR3 spans 19 amino acids. CDR3 nucleotide sequence: TGTGCAAGTCGCTTAGATGGGACAGGGGTCACAGATAGCAATCAGCCCCAGCATTTT. It translates to CASRLDGTGVTDSNQPQHF.

The rearrangement joins TRBV15 to TRBJ1-1; no clear D gene. This CDR3 spans 14 amino acids. Per the germline V gene, CDR1 is LNHNV and CDR2 is YYDKDF (reference sequence). V was cut by 2 bases and J by 8 bases, with 15 bases left in between. The CDR3 is CATSRHILPGEAFF. The CDR3 nucleotides read TGTGCCACCAGCAGACACATACTTCCGGGGGAAGCTTTCTTT.

This sequence joins TRBV4-1 and TRBJ2-1, with 9 bases aligning to TRBD2. Per the germline V gene, CDR1 is MGHRA and CDR2 is YSYEKL. V shed 5 bases, J shed 12 bases, and the junction held 23 bases outside the gene matches. The CDR3 is 18 amino acids. This CDR3 reads CASSERTSLAGLGGWQFF. The CDR3, as DNA: TGCGCCAGCAGCGAACGAACCTCCCTAGCGGGGCTCGGGGGTTGGCAGTTCTTC.

The chain combines TRBV2 with TRBJ2-3, with TRBD1 identical over 9 bases. CDR3 size: 17 residues. Trimming cost V 7 bases and J 2 bases; bases outside gene matches: 13. Germline-derived CDR1 and CDR2 are SNHLY and FYNNEI. CDR3 nucleotides: TGTGCCAGCACCACAGGGGGCTTAGCCCCTCTCACAGATACGCAGTATTTT. It is translated as CASTTGGLAPLTDTQYF.

This chain links TRBV5-5 with TRBJ1-4; D may be TRBD1 (6 bases). V was trimmed by 6 bases and J by 2 bases, leaving 17 bases between them. CDR1 is SGHKS, CDR2 YYEKEE, per germline (reference sequence). The CDR3 contains 16 residues. This CDR3 is CASIKDAGVTNEKLFF. The CDR3 coding sequence is TGTGCCAGCATCAAGGATGCAGGGGTGACTAATGAAAAACTGTTTTTT.

With regard to this clone: Its ends do not fully match the called genes, so a read error is possible. The chain uses TRBV5-1 and TRBJ2-1; weak D call: TRBD2 (6 bases). Germline V gene sequence: CDR1 SGHRS, CDR2 YFSETQ. This CDR3 contains 15 residues. The CDR3 sequence is CASTLGTQSYNEQFF. CDR3 sequence (DNA): TGCGCCAGCACCTTGGGGACTCAGTCCTACAATGAGCAGTTCTTC.

In the case of this clone: Sequence at one end of the junction differs from germline and may be a read error. The chain couples TRBV5-3 to TRBJ2-2, with TRBD1 matching 7 bases. TRBV5-3 is marked as an open reading frame, function uncertain. The CDR3 is made up of 14 amino acids. As DNA, the CDR3 is TGTGCCAGCAGCTCACAGGGGCGCACCGGGGAGCTGTTTTTT. Translated, it gives CASSSQGRTGELFF.